This T cell receptor (beta chain) was documented in a study of OX40 agonist ivuxolimab in advanced cancers. Study background: Eligibility admitted prior anti-PD-1, anti-PD-L1 or anti-CTLA-4 therapy; around 42% had some. General study findings and limits: Not determined was the antigen specificity of the expanded peripheral T cells.

In its sample, this clone ranks as medium-sized. What it binds is unknown. Profiled with immunoSEQ multiplex PCR; TCRdb holds only in-frame clones, not every one. The data contain tens of thousands of clones, approximately 88% of them singletons. The TCR was taken from an adult with an advanced solid tumor such as melanoma, head and neck, liver or kidney cancer. The sequences come from CD4+ or CD8+ T cells sorted from blood, collected in a trial of the OX40 agonist ivuxolimab.

CDR3 sequence (DNA): TGTGCTTCTACGGGGGAATCTGGGGCCAACGTCCTGACTTTC. Its translation: CASTGESGANVLTF. The chain joins TRBV28 to TRBJ2-6; weak D call: TRBD2 (6 bases). This CDR3 is built from 14 residues. Germline assignment: CDR1 MDHEN and CDR2 SYDVKM.